This TCR beta chain was captured by sequencing in a study of CD8+ T cells in alopecia areata. CDR1 and CDR2 from the germline V gene are SQVTM and ANQGSEA. This CDR3 comprises 12 residues. V lost 6 bases and J lost 12, with 20 bases in between. The authors extracted RNA and reverse transcribed it into cDNA as the sequencing template. Sequencing used immunoSEQ multiplex PCR; TCRdb keeps in-frame clones, though not all of them. The repertoire holds around 210,000 clones, 56% seen once, with roughly 5.3% in the top ten. Note on this clone: Its antigen is as yet unknown.

General study findings and limits: Whereas mice showed it more clearly, TCR sharing across patients was murkier, possibly because of HLA. Elevated clonality characterized lesional scalp relative to normal scalp, particularly in alopecia totalis/universalis. Alphabeta T cells residing in normal skin are also sequenced in scalp samples.

The chain carries TRBV29-1 and TRBJ1-2; D might be TRBD1 (5 bases). Sequencing was carried out using CD8+ T cells sorted from blood. The clonotype was recovered from a human donor in good health. The CDR3 spells CSVDETGRVHTF. The CDR3 DNA sequence: TGCAGCGTAGACGAAACAGGCAGGGTACACACCTTC. Looking up the rest from reference TRBV29-1 and TRBJ1-2 gives the full variable domain: SAVISQKPSRDICQRGTSLTIQCQVDSQVTMMFWYRQQPGQSLTLIATANQGSEATYESGFVIDKFPISRPNLTFSTLTVSNMSPEDSSIYLCSVDETGRVHTFGSGTRLTVV.